This T cell receptor (beta chain) was recovered during a study of radiation and T cells in renal cell carcinoma. As for the study in general: Nephrectomy followed 15 Gy stereotactic body radiation by 4 weeks. Study-wide results and caveats: Baseline intratumoral clonotype presence is unknown without pretreatment biopsies.

The time point: blood 2 weeks post-SBRT. Sample treatment: 15 Gy SBRT to primary tumor, nephrectomy 4 weeks later. Radiation-treated patients gave blood at baseline, week 2 and week 4. Clear cell pathology was present in this patient's renal cell carcinoma. Assay: immunoSEQ multiplex PCR; the TCRdb copy retains only in-frame clones and omits some. The sample has about 60,000 clones, around 76% seen once; the top ten hold 6.8%. The junction had 4 bases not matched to a gene; V was cut back by 0 bases and J by 6 bases. Germline loops: CDR1 SGHTA, CDR2 FQGNSA. The length of the CDR3 is 15 residues. Details on this clone: The antigen remains undetermined.

This clonotype originated in a man aged 55 to 70 with renal cell carcinoma. The starting material was blood, obtained from a patient whose treatment included radiotherapy and nephrectomy. This chain links TRBV7-2 with TRBJ1-2, with TRBD1 matching 10 bases. The DNA of the CDR3 is TGTGCCAGCAGCTTAGCCTCCGGGACAGGGGATGGCTACACCTTC. Amino acids: CASSLASGTGDGYTF.